The 16 T cell receptor beta chains in this list originate from one sample, sequenced in a study of blood T cell repertoires in COVID-19. TCRdb's copy holds only in-frame clones and misses some; the assay was immunoSEQ multiplex PCR. The sample lists 250,000 or so clones, approximately 91% occurring once. The sample taken for sequencing was peripheral blood. These receptors were obtained from a man in his thirties or forties with COVID-19, enrolled during active disease.

The chain couples TRBV3-1 (or the pseudogene TRBV3-2) to TRBJ1-1; no definite D call. With 0 bases removed from V and 0 bases from J, the gap between germline ends came to 8 bases. The CDR3 runs to 15 residues. Germline assignment: CDR1 LGHDT and CDR2 YNNKEL (reference sequence). The CDR3, as DNA: TGTGCCAGCAGCCAAGATCAGGTCATGAACACTGAAGCTTTCTTT. Translating it yields CASSQDQVMNTEAFF.

This chain uses TRBV7-3 with TRBJ2-3; 8 nucleotides line up with TRBD2. The germline V gene has CDR1 SGHTA and CDR2 FQGTGA. After removal of 2 bases from V and 0 bases from J, the junction contained 1 base not matched to a gene. The length of the CDR3 is 15 residues. CDR3 DNA: TGTGCCAGCAGCTTAGCGGGGGGTAGCACAGATACGCAGTATTTT. Protein product: CASSLAGGSTDTQYF.

This clone has just one count. CDR3 sequence reads: CASSQEAGRETQYF. Here the CDR3 DNA reads TGTGCCAGCAGTCAGGAAGCGGGGCGGGAGACCCAGTACTTC. The chain has TRBV7-2 and TRBJ2-5; TRBD2 matches at 7 bases. Germline V gene lookup returns CDR1 SGHTA and CDR2 FQGNSA. The CDR3 runs 14 residues. J lost 5 bases, V lost 6 bases, and 9 bases had no gene match.

V gene TRBV7-9 combines with J gene TRBJ2-2; D might be TRBD1 (5 bases). The CDR3 sequence is 15 residues long. Trimming pared 0 bases from V and 6 bases from J, leaving 11 bases between. CDR1 is SEHNR, CDR2 FQNEAQ, per germline (reference sequence). CDR3 amino acids: CASSLAQVTPGELFF. The CDR3 region has the DNA TGTGCCAGCAGCTTAGCACAGGTTACTCCCGGGGAGCTGTTTTTT.

The chain couples TRBV30 to TRBJ1-4; D may be TRBD1 (6 bases). The V end was cut by 4 bases, the J end by 2 bases, with 20 bases between. Germline CDR1 reads GTSNPN; CDR2 reads SVGIG (reference sequence). The CDR3 has 17 residues. CDR3 DNA: TGTGCCTGGACCAGAACAGGGCTGGTGTCTACTAATGAAAAACTGTTTTTT. As protein: CAWTRTGLVSTNEKLFF.

The DNA of the CDR3 is TGTGCCAGCAGCCATACCGGGACAGGGGTTTTATCCTATAATTCACCCCTCCACTTT. Translated, it gives CASSHTGTGVLSYNSPLHF. This chain uses TRBV3-1 (or the pseudogene TRBV3-2) with TRBJ1-6; TRBD1 agrees at 10 bases. CDR1 is LGHDT, CDR2 YNNKEL, per germline (reference sequence). The length of the CDR3 is 19 residues. With 3 bases clipped from V and 1 base from J, the junction kept 9 bases outside the gene matches.

The chain links TRBV11-2 to TRBJ1-1; D ambiguous. Looked up from germline, CDR1 is SGHAT and CDR2 is FQNNGV. CDR3 length: 13 residues. V was trimmed by 1 base and J by 1 base, leaving 4 bases between them. This CDR3 is CASSLAGNTEAFF. The CDR3 DNA reads TGTGCCAGCAGCTTAGCGGGGAACACTGAAGCTTTCTTT.

The chain has TRBV10-1 and TRBJ1-1; D not resolved. The germline V gene encodes CDR1 WNHNN and CDR2 SYGVQD (reference sequence). Deletions cut 5 bases from V and 4 bases from J, with 11 bases between. The CDR3 totals 13 residues. CDR3 protein: CASSRVVGTEAFF. The CDR3 DNA reads TGCGCCAGCAGTCGGGTGGTCGGCACTGAAGCTTTCTTT.

J is TRBJ2-3 and V is TRBV7-9; D perhaps matches TRBD1 (6 bases). V was trimmed by 5 bases and J by 5 bases, leaving 17 bases between them. The germline gives CDR1 SEHNR, CDR2 FQNEAQ (reference sequence). The CDR3 sequence is 15 residues long. CDR3 DNA sequence: TGTGCCAGCAGCCTTAAAGTGGGGGCGGAAGATACGCAGTATTTT. Translating gives CASSLKVGAEDTQYF.

The chain carries TRBV18 and TRBJ2-7; 7 bases align to TRBD1. V lost 6 bases, J lost 3 bases, and 8 bases stayed unmatched. The CDR3 spans 14 residues. The V gene's germline CDR1 is KGHSH and CDR2 LQKENI. In nucleotides, the CDR3 is TGTGCCAGCTCTCGTGAGGGGGCCTTCTACGAGCAGTACTTC. It encodes CASSREGAFYEQYF.

The V call is TRBV5-1, the J call TRBJ2-5; perhaps TRBD1 as D (6 bases). Per the germline V gene, CDR1 is SGHRS and CDR2 is YFSETQ. The ends were cut back, 5 bases at V and 5 bases at J, with 13 bases in the middle. This CDR3 region has 13 residues. The CDR3 DNA reads as TGCGCCAGCAGTCCAGGGGTGGTGGAGACCCAGTACTTC. Translated: CASSPGVVETQYF.

V gene TRBV5-1 combines with J gene TRBJ1-3; 10 positions agree with TRBD1. V lost 4 bases and J lost 7; bases outside the gene matches: 8. The V gene's germline CDR1 is SGHRS and CDR2 YFSETQ. The CDR3 runs 15 residues. The DNA of the CDR3 is TGCGCCAGCAGCCCGGGACAGGGGCAAACTAACACCATATATTTT. This translates into CASSPGQGQTNTIYF.

This chain links TRBV5-4 with TRBJ2-7, with TRBD2 matching over 15 bases. The CDR3 extends over 16 amino acids. Germline trimming cut 3 bases from V and 2 bases from J; bases unmatched to any gene: 3. Germline V gene sequence: CDR1 SGHNT, CDR2 YYREEE (reference sequence). In nucleotides, the CDR3 is TGTGCCAGCAGCTCCCGGACTAGCGGGGGGGCCTACGAGCAGTACTTC. Its translation: CASSSRTSGGAYEQYF.

This clone has only a few counts. The CDR3 nucleotides read TGCGCCAGCAGCCCTGCAACTAATGAAAAACTGTTTTTT. Its translation is CASSPATNEKLFF. J is TRBJ1-4 and V is TRBV5-1; no clear D. CDR3 length: 13 amino acids. Germline lookup yields CDR1 SGHRS and CDR2 YFSETQ. V lost 4 bases and J 0 bases, leaving 4 bases between the germline ends.

The V gene is TRBV4-2, the J gene TRBJ2-2, with D unresolved. The CDR3 extends over 17 amino acids. Trimming removed 0 bases at V and 4 bases at J, with 15 bases between. Germline CDR1 is LGHNA and CDR2 is YNFKEQ. The CDR3 protein is CASSQDERPPGTGELFF. CDR3 DNA sequence: TGTGCCAGCAGCCAAGACGAACGGCCCCCGGGCACCGGGGAGCTGTTTTTT.

The V gene is TRBV18, the J gene TRBJ1-6; 12 positions match TRBD1. The trim removed 1 base at V and 8 bases at J, leaving 9 bases unmatched. Germline CDR1 and CDR2: KGHSH and LQKENI. CDR3 length: 18 amino acids. CDR3 loop: CASSPRTGGTGGDSPLHF. The CDR3 nucleotides read TGTGCCAGCTCACCACGGACTGGAGGGACAGGGGGCGATTCACCCCTCCACTTT.